The TCR beta chain described here comes from a study of blood T cell repertoires in COVID-19. The CDR3 runs 20 residues. Losses at the gene ends were 7 bases for V and 7 bases for J; bases not matched to a gene: 30. Germline V lookup: CDR1 MNHEY, CDR2 SMNVEV (reference sequence). Measured with immunoSEQ multiplex PCR; TCRdb has only the in-frame clones, and not every one. This table has roughly 250,000 clones, around 90% appearing once. Recovered status applied to Cohort 3 donors who had two consecutive negative PCRs. It also applied to those with clearance or with symptom resolution. The clonotype comes from a woman between 18 and 30 years old who had recovered from COVID-19. The chain recombines TRBV27 with TRBJ1-2, with 7 bases that match TRBD1. Sample: PBMCs or T cells enriched from blood (not recorded which). CDR3 amino acids: CASMPRPGVLRTGAWSGYTF. For the CDR3, the DNA is TGTGCCAGCATGCCGCGTCCTGGCGTCCTCAGGACAGGAGCCTGGAGTGGCTACACCTTC.